Below, one TCR beta chain is given with its context. Sequencing used immunoSEQ multiplex PCR; TCRdb keeps in-frame clones, though not all of them. The repertoire holds tens of thousands of clones, around 73% seen once, with roughly 28% in the top ten. This entry belongs to a study of blood T cell repertoires in COVID-19. Study in general: Whether acute or convalescent, the COVID-19 samples came from the United States, Italy and Spain.

This CDR3 is built from 14 residues. J was trimmed by 4 bases and V by 0 bases; bases with no gene match: 2. Germline CDR1 and CDR2: LNHNV and YYDKDF (reference sequence). The sample consisted of peripheral blood. The chain links TRBV15 to TRBJ2-5, with TRBD2 matching 7 bases. The receptor was derived from a woman between 65 and 79 years old with acute or convalescent COVID-19. The CDR3: CATSRDRGGETQYF. For the CDR3, the DNA is TGTGCCACCAGCAGAGATCGCGGGGGAGAGACCCAGTACTTC.